The entry below gives a single TCR beta chain sequence along with its context. This sample is drawn from a study of blood T cell repertoires in COVID-19. Clones were read by immunoSEQ multiplex PCR, and TCRdb kept only the in-frame ones, dropping some. The sample includes about 80,000 clones, nearly 90% of them seen just once. Trimming left V 2 bases short and J 2 bases short, with 6 bases between. Per germline, CDR1 LNHDA and CDR2 SQIVND (reference sequence). The CDR3 runs to 13 residues. Input material: peripheral blood. The V call is TRBV19, the J call TRBJ1-1, with D unclear. The clonotype was recovered from a man in his sixties or seventies with acute or convalescent COVID-19. The CDR3 spells CASSITVNTEAFF. The CDR3 nucleotides read TGTGCCAGTAGTATAACAGTAAACACTGAAGCTTTCTTT.